This entry lists 22 T cell receptor beta chains sequenced from one sample in a study of human T cells and chemical hapten exposure. As for time point: pre-sensitization, week 0. Treatment indicated: therapeutic diphenylcyclopropenone sensitization with weekly scalp DPC. TCRdb redid the calling of the RACE reads with MiXCR, one entry per CDR3 protein. Of more than 250,000 distinct CDR3 sequences in the sample, about 8.1% were seen once. The sequencing used whole blood, collected in connection with sensitization to the hapten diphenylcyclopropenone (DPC). Receptors originate from a woman aged 40 to 50 with alopecia areata. Some clones in this sample may be carry-over from other donors' samples.

This clonotype was counted many times. This chain joins TRBV18 and TRBJ1-1, with D hard to call. V was clipped by 3 bases and J by 10 bases, with 18 bases between them. CDR1 is KGHSH and CDR2 is LQKENI in the germline V gene. The CDR3 has 14 residues. CDR3 coding DNA: TGTGCCAGCTCACCCACACCGACTCAATCGCGAGCTTTCTTT. Protein product: CASSPTPTQSRAFF.

The chain couples TRBV7-8 to TRBJ2-6, with 8 bases matching TRBD2. In germline, CDR1 is SGHVS, CDR2 FQNEAQ. The ends lost 5 bases at V and 3 bases at J; junction bases unmatched: 9. The CDR3 extends over 17 amino acids. The CDR3 spells CASSLLPGGDGANVLTF. CDR3 DNA: TGTGCCAGCAGCCTCTTACCCGGGGGGGATGGGGCCAACGTCCTGACTTTC. Based on the CDR3 plus reference TRBV7-8 and TRBJ2-6, the full variable domain is GAGVSQSPRYKVAKRGQDVALRCDPISGHVSLFWYQQALGQGPEFLTYFQNEAQLDKSGLPSDRFFAERPEGSVSTLKIQRTQQEDSAVYLCASSLLPGGDGANVLTFGAGSRLTVL.

The chain links TRBV6-5 to TRBJ2-7; tentative D call: TRBD1 (7 bases). Trimming pared 9 bases from V and 4 bases from J, leaving 19 bases between. Germline lookup yields CDR1 MNHEY and CDR2 SVGAGI. There are 14 residues in the CDR3. The CDR3 nucleotides read TGTGCCAGTCGGAGGGATTCAGGGGGTTACGAGCAGTACTTC. It yields the protein CASRRDSGGYEQYF.

This clonotype occurred many times. The V and J genes are TRBV4-1 and TRBJ2-7; possibly TRBD1 for D (6 bases). CDR3 length: 15 residues. Trimming removed 0 bases at V and 2 bases at J, with 11 bases between. The germline V gene has CDR1 MGHRA and CDR2 YSYEKL. The CDR3 bases are TGCGCCAGCAGCCAAGAGAACAGGGCGGCCTACGAGCAGTACTTC. Translated, it gives CASSQENRAAYEQYF.

This clonotype was picked up a small number of times. V is TRBV28 and J is TRBJ1-1, with 8 bases matching TRBD1. Per germline, CDR1 MDHEN and CDR2 SYDVKM. The junction had 4 bases not matched to a gene; V was cut back by 4 bases and J by 6 bases. This CDR3 region has 13 residues. Here the CDR3 DNA reads TGTGCCAGCAGTTCAGGACAGGGCTCTGAAGCTTTCTTT. It specifies CASSSGQGSEAFF.

The rearrangement uses TRBV2 and TRBJ2-3; D may match TRBD1 or TRBD2 (5 bases each). The CDR3 loop spans 15 amino acids. With 5 bases removed from V and 1 base from J, the gap between germline ends came to 13 bases. Looked up from germline, CDR1 is SNHLY and CDR2 is FYNNEI. CDR3 coding DNA: TGTGCCAGCAGTAAAAGGAGAGGGGGCACAGATACGCAGTATTTT. Protein sequence: CASSKRRGGTDTQYF.

Ten or more counts support this clonotype. The J gene is TRBJ1-2, the V gene TRBV7-2; D gene unclear. V was clipped by 4 bases and J by 7 bases, with 28 bases between them. CDR1 is SGHTA, CDR2 FQGNSA, per germline. The CDR3 is 18 residues long. The CDR3 sequence: CASSSVRWRASSSFGYTF. As DNA, the CDR3 is TGTGCCAGCAGCTCAGTGAGGTGGCGGGCCTCTAGTTCTTTTGGCTACACCTTC. The full variable domain, completed using reference TRBV7-2 and TRBJ1-2, is GAGVSQSPSNKVTEKGKDVELRCDPISGHTALYWYRQSLGQGLEFLIYFQGNSAPDKSGLPSDRFSAERTGGSVSTLTIQRTQQEDSAVYLCASSSVRWRASSSFGYTFGSGTRLTVV.

The sample holds a few counts of this clonotype. The chain links TRBV7-2 to TRBJ2-2; tentatively, D is TRBD1 (6 bases). Per the germline V gene, CDR1 is SGHTA and CDR2 is FQGNSA. CDR3 length: 17 residues. With 1 base removed from V and 7 bases from J, the gap between germline ends came to 19 bases. The CDR3 coding sequence is TGTGCCAGCAGCTTAGGACCCCCGGGACAAAAATTCGGGGAGCTGTTTTTT. The encoded protein is CASSLGPPGQKFGELFF.

This rearrangement joins TRBV10-3 to TRBJ2-5, with D uncertain. The V and J ends lost 1 base and 5 bases respectively, with 8 bases between them. Germline V gene data show CDR1 as ENHRY and CDR2 as SYGVKD. The CDR3 has 13 residues. The CDR3 bases are TGTGCCATCAGTGAGTTTAGGGCGGAGACCCAGTACTTC. It translates to CAISEFRAETQYF.

There are many counts of this clonotype. This chain connects TRBV10-3 to TRBJ2-1, with D maybe TRBD2 (5 bases). The V and J ends lost 6 bases and 6 bases respectively, with 18 bases between them. The CDR3 is 15 amino acids. Germline V gives CDR1 ENHRY, CDR2 SYGVKD. The CDR3 nucleotides read TGTGCCATCAGGGATTTAGCCGTCGCGGGCAATGAGCAGTTCTTC. It encodes CAIRDLAVAGNEQFF.

V and J are TRBV2 and TRBJ1-6, with TRBD1 as a possible D gene (6 bases). The CDR3 runs 15 residues. V lost 3 bases, J lost 4 bases, and 10 bases lay in between. Germline V gene data show CDR1 as SNHLY and CDR2 as FYNNEI. This CDR3 reads CASSDLGQYNSPLHF. DNA of the CDR3: TGTGCCAGCAGTGACCTTGGACAGTATAATTCACCCCTCCACTTT. Complete variable domain (other parts from reference TRBV2 and TRBJ1-6): EPEVTQTPSHQVTQMGQEVILRCVPISNHLYFYWYRQILGQKVEFLVSFYNNEISEKSEIFDDQFSVERPDGSNFTLKIRSTKLEDSAMYFCASSDLGQYNSPLHFGNGTRLTVT.

This clonotype came up a few times. CDR3 amino acids: CASRGIPGANVLTF. CDR3 bases: TGTGCCAGTAGGGGGATTCCTGGGGCCAACGTCCTGACTTTC. The chain has TRBV6-5 and TRBJ2-6; a weak D match, TRBD1 (6 bases). CDR1 is MNHEY, CDR2 SVGAGI, per germline. This CDR3 contains 14 residues. V was pared by 9 bases and J by 2 bases, with 11 bases between.

This clonotype has at least ten counts. The rearrangement links TRBV25-1 to TRBJ1-5; no firm D call. V dropped 1 base and J dropped 6 bases, with 10 bases sitting between them. This CDR3 region has 14 residues. Germline CDR1 is MGHDK and CDR2 is SYGVNS. CDR3 nucleotides: TGTGCCAGCAGTGAATCGGGAATTCGTCAGCCCCAGCATTTT. As protein: CASSESGIRQPQHF. The full variable domain, completed using reference TRBV25-1 and TRBJ1-5, is EADIYQTPRYLVIGTGKKITLECSQTMGHDKMYWYQQDPGMELHLIHYSYGVNSTEKGDLSSESTVSRIRTEHFPLTLESARPSHTSQYLCASSESGIRQPQHFGDGTRLSIL.

This clonotype was observed a handful of times. CDR3 sequence: CASTLAGLNTGELFF. The CDR3 nucleotides read TGCGCCAGCACCCTAGCGGGATTAAACACCGGGGAGCTGTTTTTT. The chain couples TRBV5-1 to TRBJ2-2; TRBD2 agrees at 9 bases. The CDR3 extends over 15 amino acids. V lost 6 bases, J lost 2 bases, and 5 bases stayed unmatched. The germline V gene has CDR1 SGHRS and CDR2 YFSETQ.

In this sample, this clonotype turned up a few times. The gene calls are TRBV15 and TRBJ2-6, with D unclear. This CDR3 spans 16 amino acids. Trimming took off 5 bases at V and 4 bases at J, with 15 bases between the two ends. CDR1 and CDR2 from the germline V gene are LNHNV and YYDKDF (reference sequence). DNA for the CDR3: TGTGCCACCAGCCGTCACAGCGCAGCGGGGGCCAACGTCCTGACTTTC. It codes for CATSRHSAAGANVLTF.

The V gene is TRBV29-1, the J gene TRBJ2-3, with D tentatively TRBD2 (6 bases). The CDR3 runs to 13 residues. Trimming left V 7 bases short and J 6 bases short, with 17 bases between. The germline V gene encodes CDR1 SQVTM and CDR2 ANQGSEA. CDR3 DNA sequence: TGCAGCGCCGATATCGGGAGTTCGGATACGCAGTATTTT. It specifies CSADIGSSDTQYF.

The rearrangement uses TRBV7-6 and TRBJ2-1; possibly TRBD2 for D (5 bases). Trimming shortened V by 3 bases and J by 4 bases, and 16 bases separated the two germline ends. CDR1 is SGHVS, CDR2 FNYEAQ, per germline. The CDR3 length is 16 residues. CDR3 region: CASSLDWASGYNEQFF. DNA for the CDR3: TGTGCCAGCAGCTTGGACTGGGCTAGTGGATACAATGAGCAGTTCTTC.

This clonotype has at least ten counts. The chain couples TRBV12-3 or TRBV12-4 to TRBJ2-3, with a tentative D call TRBD1 (6 bases). V lost 4 bases and J 0 bases, leaving 11 bases between the germline ends. This CDR3 comprises 15 residues. CDR3 bases: TGTGCCAGCAGTTACATCGGACAGAGCACAGATACGCAGTATTTT. This translates into CASSYIGQSTDTQYF.

In this sample, this clonotype turned up a few times. The gene calls are TRBV3-1 and TRBJ2-7; 11 bases match TRBD2. The germline gives CDR1 LGHDT, CDR2 YNNKEL (reference sequence). J lost 7 bases, V lost 1 base, and 15 bases had no gene match. The CDR3 is 18 residues long. The DNA for the CDR3 is TGTGCCAGCAGCCAAGTTTCTCCCAAGACTAGCGGGACTAATGAGCAGTACTTC. Translating it yields CASSQVSPKTSGTNEQYF.

This clonotype appeared a few times. The V call is TRBV7-2, the J call TRBJ2-2; tentatively, D is TRBD2 (6 bases). Germline CDR1 SGHTA, CDR2 FQGNSA. This CDR3 region has 14 residues. V was trimmed by 5 bases and J by 2 bases, leaving 9 bases between them. Here the CDR3 reads CASSETSNTGELFF. CDR3 coding DNA: TGTGCCAGCAGCGAGACTAGTAACACCGGGGAGCTGTTTTTT.

This chain joins TRBV12-3 or TRBV12-4 and TRBJ1-3; 10 nucleotides align to TRBD1. The J segment lost 2 bases and the V segment lost 3 bases, leaving 1 base of the junction unmatched. The CDR3 is 15 amino acids. CDR3 DNA sequence: TGTGCCAGCAGTTTGGGACAGGGGACTGGAAACACCATATATTTT. Encoded protein: CASSLGQGTGNTIYF.

This clonotype was found a few times. The chain links TRBV20-1 to TRBJ2-5; possible D gene TRBD2, 6 bases. There are 15 residues in the CDR3. Germline V gene sequence: CDR1 DFQATT, CDR2 SNEGSKA (reference sequence). Trimming took off 0 bases at V and 2 bases at J, with 13 bases between the two ends. The CDR3 region has the DNA TGCAGTGCTAGAGAGCGGGAAGGGGCGCAAGAGACCCAGTACTTC. Amino acids: CSAREREGAQETQYF.